One and the same sample provided the 6 T cell receptor beta chains below, sequenced in a study of blood T cells in healthy people across ages. It was with a sample-barcoded 5' primer and a J-beta primer mix that a second PCR of about 6 to 12 cycles was run. From the 5' RACE reads, TCRdb called clonotypes with MiXCR, one entry per CDR3 protein. Among 650,000 to 800,000 distinct CDR3 sequences listed, around 43% were seen once. Sequencing was carried out using blood. Source of these receptors: a man aged 55 to 70 in good health.

This clonotype was counted once. The chain employs TRBV20-1 and TRBJ2-5; tentatively, D is TRBD1 or TRBD2 (6 bases each). The CDR3 has 18 residues. Trimming pared 2 bases from V and 4 bases from J, leaving 26 bases between. Germline loops: CDR1 DFQATT, CDR2 SNEGSKA (reference sequence). CDR3 region: CSARTLSGGSYPSETQYF. CDR3 nucleotide sequence: TGCAGTGCTAGAACCCTTTCCGGGGGCAGCTATCCCTCAGAGACCCAGTACTTC.

This clonotype was counted at least ten times. The V and J genes are TRBV4-3 and TRBJ2-1, with TRBD1 matching over 8 bases. CDR1 and CDR2 from the germline V gene are LGHNA and YSLEER. Unmatched junction bases numbered 10, after V lost 0 bases and J lost 9 bases. CDR3 size: 16 residues. The CDR3 DNA follows: TGCGCCAGCAGCCAAGAACGCACAGGGGGTTTGGGTGAGCAGTTCTTC. It translates to CASSQERTGGLGEQFF.

This clonotype was counted only a few times. This CDR3 is CASSPRLAGGGTDTQYF. For the CDR3, the DNA is TGCGCCAGCAGCCCCCGGCTAGCGGGCGGAGGGACAGATACGCAGTATTTT. The chain joins TRBV5-1 to TRBJ2-3; 8 nucleotides align to TRBD2. Germline CDR1 is SGHRS and CDR2 is YFSETQ. V was clipped by 4 bases and J by 3 bases; unmatched bases: 13. The CDR3 sequence is 17 residues long.

This clonotype was seen once. The chain is built from TRBV29-1 and TRBJ2-2, with a weak D call TRBD1 (5 bases). The CDR3 extends over 14 amino acids. Germline loops: CDR1 SQVTM, CDR2 ANQGSEA. The germline V and J ends were trimmed by 0 bases and 3 bases, with 8 bases remaining between them. CDR3 DNA sequence: TGCAGCGTTGAAGAGGGGCTGGACACCGGGGAGCTGTTTTTT. Its translation: CSVEEGLDTGELFF.

The V call is TRBV12-3 or TRBV12-4, the J call TRBJ1-2, with 12 bases matching TRBD1. Trimming cost V 5 bases and J 4 bases; bases outside gene matches: 11. CDR3 size: 17 residues. This CDR3 is CASSRVGGTGGLYGYTF. The CDR3 DNA follows: TGTGCCAGCAGTAGGGTCGGCGGGACAGGGGGCCTCTATGGCTACACCTTC.

This clonotype appeared a few times. CDR3 coding DNA: TGTGCCAGCAGCCCCGGGACTATAGAAGATACGCAGTATTTT. Its translation: CASSPGTIEDTQYF. The chain employs TRBV28 and TRBJ2-3; 7 bases agree with TRBD2. The CDR3 extends over 14 amino acids. The germline CDR1 and CDR2 sequences are MDHEN and SYDVKM. The trim removed 6 bases at V and 5 bases at J, leaving 8 bases unmatched.